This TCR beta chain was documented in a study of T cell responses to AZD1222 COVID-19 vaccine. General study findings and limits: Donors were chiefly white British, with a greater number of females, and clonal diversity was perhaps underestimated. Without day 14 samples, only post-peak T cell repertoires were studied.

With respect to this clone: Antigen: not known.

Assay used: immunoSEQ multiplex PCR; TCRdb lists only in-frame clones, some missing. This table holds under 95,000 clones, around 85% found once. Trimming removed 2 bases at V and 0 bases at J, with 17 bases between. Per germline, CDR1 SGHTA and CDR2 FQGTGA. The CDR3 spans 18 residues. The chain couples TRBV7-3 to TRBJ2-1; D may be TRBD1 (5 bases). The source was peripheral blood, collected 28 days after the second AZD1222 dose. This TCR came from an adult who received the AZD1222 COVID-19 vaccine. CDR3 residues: CASSLGAAGDPSYNEQFF. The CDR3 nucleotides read TGTGCCAGCAGCTTAGGGGCCGCAGGCGACCCCTCCTACAATGAGCAGTTCTTC.